These 9 T cell receptor beta chains came from one sample sequenced in a study of T-cell memory formation after mild COVID-19. TCRdb redid the calling of the 5' RACE reads with MiXCR, one entry per CDR3 protein. The sample comprises 130,000 to 150,000 distinct CDR3 sequences, roughly 21% of which are singletons, and approximately 2.4% rests with the top ten. Sequencing was done on a sample of PBMCs or a T cell subset sorted from them (not recorded which). These receptors all come from an adult woman who had mild COVID-19 (a few samples of this study predate the infection). Cell type and time point are not known.

This clonotype has just a few counts. This chain links TRBV7-2 with TRBJ2-3, with D perhaps TRBD2 (5 bases). CDR1 and CDR2 (germline): SGHTA, FQGNSA. The CDR3 is 14 residues long. The V and J ends lost 3 bases and 0 bases respectively, with 7 bases between them. The DNA of the CDR3 is TGTGCCAGCAGCTTTAGCGAAAGCACAGATACGCAGTATTTT. Translated: CASSFSESTDTQYF.

This clonotype has just a few counts. The chain recombines TRBV4-1 with TRBJ2-2; the match to TRBD2 covers 14 bases. This CDR3 is 15 amino acids long. Germline CDR1 and CDR2: MGHRA and YSYEKL. V lost 8 bases, J lost 6 bases, and 5 bases stayed unmatched. CDR3 sequence: CASETSGRDSGELFF. CDR3 DNA: TGCGCCAGCGAGACTAGCGGGAGGGACTCCGGGGAGCTGTTTTTT.

Here the CDR3 reads CASSLRGGGGEQFF. CDR3 DNA sequence: TGTGCCAGCAGTTTAAGGGGAGGGGGGGGTGAGCAGTTCTTC. The chain has TRBV12-3 or TRBV12-4 and TRBJ2-1; maybe TRBD2 (7 bases). V was shortened by 2 bases and J by 9 bases, with 14 bases between the two germline ends. The CDR3 runs 14 residues.

This clonotype was recorded at least ten times. The chain employs TRBV12-3 or TRBV12-4 and TRBJ2-2; possibly TRBD2 for D (7 bases). The ends were cut back, 6 bases at V and 9 bases at J, with 14 bases in the middle. CDR3 size: 13 residues. CDR3 amino acids: CASSLGGLRELFF. The CDR3 region has the DNA TGTGCCAGCAGCCTAGGGGGACTACGGGAGCTGTTTTTT.

The chain couples TRBV7-9 to TRBJ1-2; no definite D call. The CDR3 loop spans 13 amino acids. CDR1 and CDR2 from the germline V gene are SEHNR and FQNEAQ (reference sequence). Trimming stripped 1 base from V and 4 bases from J, with 7 bases between. CDR3 nucleotide sequence: TGTGCCAGCAGCTTAGTAGGCGGCTATGGCTACACCTTC. Amino acid sequence: CASSLVGGYGYTF.

There are a few counts of this clonotype. This chain connects TRBV5-6 to TRBJ1-5, with D possibly matching TRBD1 (5 bases). The germline gives CDR1 SGHDT, CDR2 YYEEEE. Trimming took 1 base from V and 1 from J, leaving 6 bases between them. This CDR3 is built from 14 residues. The CDR3 region is CASSLRGSNQPQHF. The CDR3 nucleotides are TGTGCCAGCAGCTTGCGGGGCAGCAATCAGCCCCAGCATTTT.

This clonotype was observed a few times. The chain links TRBV7-9 to TRBJ2-3; TRBD1 matches at 10 bases. Germline assignment: CDR1 SEHNR and CDR2 FQNEAQ (reference sequence). The CDR3 sequence is 16 residues long. V lost 5 bases and J lost 2; bases outside the gene matches: 7. CDR3 coding DNA: TGTGCCAGCAGCCAAATCGGACAGGGGGACACAGATACGCAGTATTTT. It specifies CASSQIGQGDTDTQYF.

This clonotype has at least ten counts. J is TRBJ2-7 and V is TRBV2; D is possibly TRBD1 (5 bases). In germline, CDR1 is SNHLY, CDR2 FYNNEI. V lost 6 bases to trimming and J lost 6 bases, with 12 bases between them. The CDR3 runs to 12 residues. The CDR3 loop reads CASSQGISEQYF. The CDR3 DNA is TGTGCCAGCAGCCAGGGAATAAGCGAGCAGTACTTC.

This clonotype occurred a few times. CDR3 region: CASSFPLTGANVLTF. In nucleotides, the CDR3 is TGTGCCAGCAGTTTCCCACTAACCGGGGCCAACGTCCTGACTTTC. This chain links TRBV28 with TRBJ2-6; D unresolved. This CDR3 region has 15 residues. V lost 3 bases and J 4 bases, leaving 10 bases between the germline ends. The germline V gene has CDR1 MDHEN and CDR2 SYDVKM.